This T cell receptor beta chain is drawn from a study of a mutant IDH1 vaccine in newly diagnosed glioma. Study background: Treated patients showed a male proportion of approximately 62%, a female proportion of approximately 40%, and a mean age of about 44 years. Notes on the study in general: Whatever changes occurred in top peripheral T cell clonotypes seemed unrelated to pseudoprogression.

This clone was counted between two and nine times. The target antigen is unknown. The sample's time point: week 23, last vaccination. It was 300 ug of mutant IDH1 20-mer peptide that made up each vaccine dose, given with topical imiquimod. The CDR3 extends over 15 amino acids. V was clipped by 1 base and J by 0 bases, with 7 bases between them. CDR1 and CDR2 (germline): LNHDA, SQIVND (reference sequence). Repertoires were generated with immunoSEQ multiplex PCR, while TCRdb's copy carries only in-frame clones and drops some. The profile covers 50,000 to 60,000 clones, with around 80% appearing a single time and about 6.3% taken by the ten largest.

The V and J genes are TRBV19 and TRBJ1-3; D unclear. The sequencing here drew on PBMCs, taken from a glioma patient whose treatment included an IDH1 peptide vaccine. The receptor's source is a man aged 35 to 55 with glioma. Here the CDR3 DNA reads TGTGCCAGTAGTATAGTTGGCAGCTCTGGAAACACCATATATTTT. Its protein product is CASSIVGSSGNTIYF.